Presented here are 3 T cell receptor beta chains from one specimen sequenced in a study of T-cell reconstitution after alpha-beta-depleted transplantation in children. Preparing the TCRbeta library involved the use of unique molecular identifiers. TCRdb reprocessed the PCR reads with MiXCR, giving one entry per CDR3 protein. The data show roughly 200,000 distinct CDR3 sequences, about 14% seen once. Material: PBMCs from the stem cell graft donor, obtained from the stem cell graft. The receptors stem from a human donor who donated a stem cell graft to a child with acute lymphoblastic leukemia.

CDR3 coding DNA: TGCAGTGCTACCCTGACTAGCGGGAGGGTCCCAGATACGCAGTATTTT. Translated: CSATLTSGRVPDTQYF. The J gene is TRBJ2-3, the V gene TRBV20-1; 14 bases line up with TRBD2. J gave up 4 bases and V 4 bases, and 7 bases lay outside the gene matches. Germline V lookup: CDR1 DFQATT, CDR2 SNEGSKA (reference sequence). CDR3 length equals 16 residues.

This clonotype was seen at least ten times. The chain couples TRBV10-3 to TRBJ1-1, with no clear D. Germline V gene data show CDR1 as ENHRY and CDR2 as SYGVKD. V lost 6 bases and J lost 0, with 8 bases in between. This CDR3 region has 13 residues. CDR3 sequence (DNA): TGTGCCATCAGCCCACTCATGAACACTGAAGCTTTCTTT. It specifies CAISPLMNTEAFF.

The chain joins TRBV27 to TRBJ2-5; TRBD1 or TRBD2 may be the D gene (7 bases each). Trimming shortened V by 5 bases and J by 3 bases, and 16 bases separated the two germline ends. CDR1 MNHEY and CDR2 SMNVEV come from the germline V gene (reference sequence). The CDR3 has 15 residues. The CDR3 is CASSPRDSGEETQYF. The CDR3 DNA reads TGTGCCAGCAGTCCCAGGGACAGCGGGGAAGAGACCCAGTACTTC.